Only a few counts were recorded for the clone carrying this T cell receptor (beta chain). Its target is not known. Per the germline V gene, CDR1 is SGDLS and CDR2 is YYNGEE. The CDR3 length is 10 residues. Separate cDNA molecules each had unique molecular identifiers attached to them. TCRdb itself ran the 5' RACE reads through MiXCR, one entry per CDR3 protein. The sample records about 46,000 distinct CDR3 sequences, roughly 9.4% being singletons. This sample stems from a study of early T cells in non-severe SARS-CoV-2 infection. Across the study: With bulk RNA from unsorted whole blood as input, sequencing yielded unpaired chains. Study results and limitations: Comparison of clonotypes with VDJdb favored anti-spike CD8 responses while missing private and CD4 specificities.

The sequences come from whole blood, collected at baseline. V usage is TRBV9 and J usage is TRBJ2-3; D gene unclear. The receptor comes from an adult who was a healthcare worker with PCR-confirmed SARS-CoV-2 infection or an uninfected control (not recorded which). The CDR3 DNA is TGTGCTCGGAAAGCAGATACGCAGTATTTT. Protein sequence: CARKADTQYF.